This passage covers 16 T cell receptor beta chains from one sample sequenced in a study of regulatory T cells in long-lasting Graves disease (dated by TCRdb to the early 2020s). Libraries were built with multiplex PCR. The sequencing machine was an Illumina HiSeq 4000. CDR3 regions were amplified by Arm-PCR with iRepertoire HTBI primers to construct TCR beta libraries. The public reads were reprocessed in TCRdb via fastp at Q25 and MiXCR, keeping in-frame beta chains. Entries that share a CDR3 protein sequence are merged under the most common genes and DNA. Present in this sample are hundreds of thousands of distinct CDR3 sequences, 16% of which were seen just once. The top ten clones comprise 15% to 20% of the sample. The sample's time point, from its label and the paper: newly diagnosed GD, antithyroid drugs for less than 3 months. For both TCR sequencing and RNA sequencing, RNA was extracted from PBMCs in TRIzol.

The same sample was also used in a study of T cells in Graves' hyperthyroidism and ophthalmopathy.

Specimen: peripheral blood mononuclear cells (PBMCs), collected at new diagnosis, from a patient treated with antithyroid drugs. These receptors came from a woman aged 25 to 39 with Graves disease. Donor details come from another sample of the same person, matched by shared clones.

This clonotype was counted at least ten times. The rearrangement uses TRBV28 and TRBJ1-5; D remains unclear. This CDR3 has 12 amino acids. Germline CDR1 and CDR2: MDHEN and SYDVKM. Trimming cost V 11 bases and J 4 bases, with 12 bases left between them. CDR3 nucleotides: TGTGCCGCACGCAGACTTAATCAGCCCCAGCATTTT. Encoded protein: CAARRLNQPQHF.

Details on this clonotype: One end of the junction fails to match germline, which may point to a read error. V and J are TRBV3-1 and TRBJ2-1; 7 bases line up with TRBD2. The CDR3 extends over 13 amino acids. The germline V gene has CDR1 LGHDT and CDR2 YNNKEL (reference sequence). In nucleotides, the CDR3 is TGTGCCAGCAGCCAAGTCCCTGGACTAGTAGGGAACTTC. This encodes CASSQVPGLVGNF.

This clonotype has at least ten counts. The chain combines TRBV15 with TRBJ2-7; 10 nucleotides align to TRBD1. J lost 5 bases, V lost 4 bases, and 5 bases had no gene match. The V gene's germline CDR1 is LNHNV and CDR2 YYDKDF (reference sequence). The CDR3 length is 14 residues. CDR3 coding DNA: TGTGCCACCAGCACAGGACAGGGGGACAACGAGCAGTACTTC. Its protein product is CATSTGQGDNEQYF.

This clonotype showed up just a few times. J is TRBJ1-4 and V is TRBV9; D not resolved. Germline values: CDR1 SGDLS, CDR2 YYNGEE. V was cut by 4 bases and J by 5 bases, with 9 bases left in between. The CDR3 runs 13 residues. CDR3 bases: TGTGCCAGCAGCTATGACCCAAATGAAAAACTGTTTTTT. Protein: CASSYDPNEKLFF. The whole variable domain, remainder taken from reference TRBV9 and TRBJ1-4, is DSGVTQTPKHLITATGQRVTLRCSPRSGDLSVYWYQQSLDQGLQFLIQYYNGEERAKGNILERFSAQQFPDLHSELNLSSLELGDSALYFCASSYDPNEKLFFGSGTQLSVL.

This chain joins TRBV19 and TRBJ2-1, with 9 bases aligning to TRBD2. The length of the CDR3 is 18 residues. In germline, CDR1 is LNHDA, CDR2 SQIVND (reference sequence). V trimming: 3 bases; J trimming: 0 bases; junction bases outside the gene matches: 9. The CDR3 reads CASSMRLAGISSYNEQFF. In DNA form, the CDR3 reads TGTGCCAGTAGTATGCGTCTAGCGGGGATTAGCTCCTACAATGAGCAGTTCTTC.

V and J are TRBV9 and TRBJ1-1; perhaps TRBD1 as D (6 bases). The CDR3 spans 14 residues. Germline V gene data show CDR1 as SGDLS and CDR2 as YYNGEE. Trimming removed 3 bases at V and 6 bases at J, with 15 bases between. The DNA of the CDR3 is TGTGCCAGCAGCGGAACAGGGTATCGAGCTGAAGCTTTCTTT. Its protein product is CASSGTGYRAEAFF.

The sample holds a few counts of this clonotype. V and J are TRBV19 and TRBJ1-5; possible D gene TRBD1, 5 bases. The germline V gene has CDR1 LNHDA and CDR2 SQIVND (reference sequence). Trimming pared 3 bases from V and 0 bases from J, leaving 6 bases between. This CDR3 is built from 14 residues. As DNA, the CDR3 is TGTGCCAGTAGTATGACAGTTAGCAATCAGCCCCAGCATTTT. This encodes CASSMTVSNQPQHF.

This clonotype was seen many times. CDR3: CASSRWEFGELFF. The CDR3 DNA reads TGTGCCAGCAGCCGTTGGGAGTTCGGGGAGCTGTTTTTT. V gene TRBV3-1 combines with J gene TRBJ2-2; possibly TRBD2 for D (5 bases). The germline CDR1 and CDR2 sequences are LGHDT and YNNKEL (reference sequence). V lost 4 bases and J lost 7, with 10 bases in between. The CDR3 totals 13 residues.

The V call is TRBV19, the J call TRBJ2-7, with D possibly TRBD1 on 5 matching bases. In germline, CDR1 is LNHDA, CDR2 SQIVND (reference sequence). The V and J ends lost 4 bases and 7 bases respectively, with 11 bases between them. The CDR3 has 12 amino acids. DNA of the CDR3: TGTGCCAGTAGTAATAGGGGTGGAGAGCAGTACTTC. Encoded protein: CASSNRGGEQYF.

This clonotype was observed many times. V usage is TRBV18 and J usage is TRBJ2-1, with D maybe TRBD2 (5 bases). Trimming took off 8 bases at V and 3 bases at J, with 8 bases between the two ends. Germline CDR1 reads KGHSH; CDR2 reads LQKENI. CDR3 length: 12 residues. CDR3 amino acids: CASSRGYNEQFF. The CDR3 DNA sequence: TGTGCCAGCAGCCGGGGCTACAATGAGCAGTTCTTC.

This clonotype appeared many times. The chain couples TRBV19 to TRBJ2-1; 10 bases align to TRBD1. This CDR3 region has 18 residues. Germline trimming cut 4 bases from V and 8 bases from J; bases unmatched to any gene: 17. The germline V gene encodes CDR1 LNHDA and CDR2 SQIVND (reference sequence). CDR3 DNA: TGTGCCAGTAGTAGTCGGGACAGGGGAGGAGTCGCAGACCATGAGCAGTTCTTC. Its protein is CASSSRDRGGVADHEQFF.

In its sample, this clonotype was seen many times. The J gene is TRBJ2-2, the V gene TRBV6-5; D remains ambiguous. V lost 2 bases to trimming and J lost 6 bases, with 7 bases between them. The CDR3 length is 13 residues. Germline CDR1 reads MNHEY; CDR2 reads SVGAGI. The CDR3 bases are TGTGCCAGCAGTTACCTCCACGCCGGGGAGCTGTTTTTT. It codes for CASSYLHAGELFF.

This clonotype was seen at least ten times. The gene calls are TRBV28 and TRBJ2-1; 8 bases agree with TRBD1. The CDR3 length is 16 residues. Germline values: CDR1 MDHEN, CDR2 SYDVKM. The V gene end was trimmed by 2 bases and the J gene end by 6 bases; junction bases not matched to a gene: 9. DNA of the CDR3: TGTGCCAGCAGTTTAGGGATGGACAGGGTAAGCAATGAGCAGTTCTTC. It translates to CASSLGMDRVSNEQFF.

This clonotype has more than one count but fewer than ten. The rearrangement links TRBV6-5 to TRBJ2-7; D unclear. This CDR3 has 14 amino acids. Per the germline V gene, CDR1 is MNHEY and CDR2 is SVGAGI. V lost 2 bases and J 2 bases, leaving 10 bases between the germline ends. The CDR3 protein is CASSYNVGTYEQYF. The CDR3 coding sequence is TGTGCCAGCAGTTACAACGTAGGGACCTACGAGCAGTACTTC.

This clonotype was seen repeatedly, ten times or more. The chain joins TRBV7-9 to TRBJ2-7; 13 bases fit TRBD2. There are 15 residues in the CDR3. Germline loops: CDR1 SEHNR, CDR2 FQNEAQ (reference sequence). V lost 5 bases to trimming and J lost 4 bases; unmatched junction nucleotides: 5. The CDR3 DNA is TGTGCCAGCAGCGCCGGACTAGCGGGAGTGTACGAGCAGTACTTC. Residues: CASSAGLAGVYEQYF.

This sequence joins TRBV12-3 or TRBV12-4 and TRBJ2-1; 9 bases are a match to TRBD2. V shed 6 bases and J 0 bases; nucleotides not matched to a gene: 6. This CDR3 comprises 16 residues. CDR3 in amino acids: CASRGAGGSSYNEQFF. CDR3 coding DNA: TGTGCCAGCAGGGGAGCGGGAGGTAGCTCCTACAATGAGCAGTTCTTC.